Presented here are 9 T cell receptor beta chains from one specimen sequenced in a study of cytomegalovirus exposure and HLA in healthy donors. PCR employed 60 Vbeta and 13 Jbeta primers. Profiling relied on immunoSEQ multiplex PCR, and the TCRdb table lists in-frame clones only, not all of them. Of around 96,000 clones listed, 55% to 75% were seen once; the top ten hold roughly 3.2%. The sequencing input was PBMCs. These receptor sequences come from a man in his sixties in good health and CMV-seronegative.

The chain has TRBV10-2 and TRBJ1-1; no clear D gene. This CDR3 is built from 13 residues. V was cut by 7 bases and J by 5 bases, with 14 bases left in between. The germline CDR1 and CDR2 sequences are WSHSY and SAAADI. The CDR3 DNA is TGCGCCAGCAAGGTTCAAAGCGGGACTGAAGCTTTCTTT. Translation gives CASKVQSGTEAFF.

This chain joins TRBV7-9 and TRBJ2-3; 8 bases match TRBD1. The CDR3 is 17 residues long. V lost 0 bases and J lost 2; bases outside the gene matches: 7. Germline CDR1 is SEHNR and CDR2 is FQNEAQ (reference sequence). For the CDR3, the DNA is TGTGCCAGCAGCTTAGCGTTGACAGGGGAGGCCACAGATACGCAGTATTTT. This codes for CASSLALTGEATDTQYF.

This clone was seen more than once but under ten times. The chain employs TRBV5-4 and TRBJ1-2, with no clear D. Trimming shortened V by 2 bases and J by 6 bases, and 14 bases separated the two germline ends. The CDR3 has 14 amino acids. CDR1 and CDR2 from the germline V gene are SGHNT and YYREEE (reference sequence). The CDR3 reads CASSLPPEGHGYTF. CDR3 bases: TGTGCCAGCAGCTTACCCCCGGAGGGCCATGGCTACACCTTC.

There are a few counts of this clone. This chain links TRBV11-3 with TRBJ2-5; 8 bases map to TRBD2. V gave up 5 bases and J gave up 5 bases; unmatched junction bases: 10. The CDR3 sequence is 15 residues long. Germline V CDR1 and CDR2: SGHNT, YENEEA. CDR3 region: CASSLPGGEDETQYF. CDR3 in DNA: TGTGCCAGCAGCCTCCCCGGGGGGGAAGATGAGACCCAGTACTTC. The complete variable domain, with remaining parts taken from reference TRBV11-3 and TRBJ2-5, reads EAGVVQSPRYKIIEKKQPVAFWCNPISGHNTLYWYLQNLGQGPELLIRYENEEAVDDSQLPKDRFSAERLKGVDSTLKIQPAELGDSAVYLCASSLPGGEDETQYFGPGTRLLVL.

The chain joins TRBV19 to TRBJ2-7; D unclear. With 5 bases removed from V and 2 bases from J, the gap between germline ends came to 13 bases. Per the germline V gene, CDR1 is LNHDA and CDR2 is SQIVND (reference sequence). CDR3 length: 14 residues. The CDR3 coding sequence is TGTGCCAGTAGTCTCTTTACTCTCCCCTACGAGCAGTACTTC. It yields the protein CASSLFTLPYEQYF.

This chain connects TRBV19 to TRBJ2-7, with 9 bases identical to TRBD1. This CDR3 has 15 amino acids. Trimming removed 6 bases from V and 5 bases from J; junction bases left unmatched: 11. The germline V gene encodes CDR1 LNHDA and CDR2 SQIVND (reference sequence). CDR3: CASSRSRDRVHEQYF. CDR3 bases: TGTGCCAGTAGCCGGTCCCGGGACAGGGTCCACGAGCAGTACTTC.

The chain joins TRBV7-2 to TRBJ1-4; TRBD1 is a possible D gene (6 bases). Looked up from germline, CDR1 is SGHTA and CDR2 is FQGNSA. With 5 bases removed from V and 6 bases from J, the gap between germline ends came to 16 bases. The CDR3 length is 15 residues. This CDR3 reads CASSPQAGADEKLFF. DNA for the CDR3: TGTGCCAGCAGCCCACAGGCGGGGGCGGATGAAAAACTGTTTTTT.

The chain employs TRBV12-5 and TRBJ1-5, with unresolved D. The CDR3 is 14 amino acids. The germline V and J ends were trimmed by 1 base and 0 bases, with 4 bases remaining between them. Germline CDR1 and CDR2: LGHNT and FRNRAP. For the CDR3, the DNA is TGTGCTAGTGGTTTGGACGGTAGCAATCAGCCCCAGCATTTT. Protein: CASGLDGSNQPQHF.

J is TRBJ1-2 and V is TRBV6-1; D may be TRBD1 (5 bases). Germline lookup yields CDR1 MNHNS and CDR2 SASEGT. The CDR3 sequence is 14 residues long. V lost 6 bases and J 3 bases, leaving 14 bases between the germline ends. The CDR3 DNA reads as TGTGCCAGCAGGCGGGACCCCTCAGACTATGGCTACACCTTC. Its protein product is CASRRDPSDYGYTF.